This record looks at one TCR beta chain sequence and its context. These data belong to a study of shared clonotypes between healthy human individuals. Deep was the level used in running the assay. Only in-frame clones appear in the TCRdb table, and some are missing; sequencing was by immunoSEQ multiplex PCR. This sample has a few hundred thousand clones, with 74% found just once. The sequenced sample consisted of memory CD4+ T cells sorted from blood. Subset described: CD45RA-negative fraction. The sequence came from a young man in good health.

The CDR3 sequence is CASSFLPLRGSYNEQFF. As DNA, the CDR3 is TGTGCCAGCAGTTTCCTCCCCCTCCGGGGCTCCTACAATGAGCAGTTCTTC. The V gene is TRBV27, the J gene TRBJ2-1, with D possibly TRBD2 on 5 matching bases. In germline, CDR1 is MNHEY, CDR2 SMNVEV (reference sequence). The CDR3 length is 17 residues. Trimming removed 3 bases from V and 0 bases from J, with 15 bases in between.